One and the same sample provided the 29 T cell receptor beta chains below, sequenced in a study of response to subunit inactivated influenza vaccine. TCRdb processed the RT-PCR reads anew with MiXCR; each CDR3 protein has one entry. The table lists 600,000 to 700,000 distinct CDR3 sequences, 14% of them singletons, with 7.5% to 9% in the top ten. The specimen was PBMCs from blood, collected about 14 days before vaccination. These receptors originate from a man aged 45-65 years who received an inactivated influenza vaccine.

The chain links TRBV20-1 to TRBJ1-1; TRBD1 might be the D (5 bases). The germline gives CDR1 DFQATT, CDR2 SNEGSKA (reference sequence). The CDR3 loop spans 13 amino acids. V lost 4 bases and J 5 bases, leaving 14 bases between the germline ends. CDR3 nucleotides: TGCAGTGCTACAGGGTGGGAGAAAACTGAAGCTTTCTTT. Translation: CSATGWEKTEAFF.

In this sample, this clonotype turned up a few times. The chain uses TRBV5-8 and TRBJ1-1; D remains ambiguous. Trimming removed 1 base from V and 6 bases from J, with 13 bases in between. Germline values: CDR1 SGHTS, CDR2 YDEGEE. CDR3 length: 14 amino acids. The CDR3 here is CASSLRGSRAEAFF. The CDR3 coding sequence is TGTGCCAGCAGCTTGCGCGGCAGTAGGGCTGAAGCTTTCTTT.

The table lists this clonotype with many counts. The CDR3 sequence is CASSQGGQGYNEQFF. The CDR3 DNA reads as TGCGCCAGCAGCCAAGGGGGACAGGGGTACAATGAGCAGTTCTTC. The rearrangement uses TRBV4-3 and TRBJ2-1; 10 bases agree with TRBD1. V gave up 1 base and J gave up 4 bases; unmatched junction bases: 1. The CDR3 has 15 amino acids. The germline gives CDR1 LGHNA, CDR2 YSLEER.

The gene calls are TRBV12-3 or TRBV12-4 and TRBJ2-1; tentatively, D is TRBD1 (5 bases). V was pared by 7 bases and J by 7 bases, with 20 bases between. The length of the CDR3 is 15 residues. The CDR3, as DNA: TGTGCCAGCACCCGCCTGGGGCCCGTCGGGAATGAGCAGTTCTTC. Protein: CASTRLGPVGNEQFF.

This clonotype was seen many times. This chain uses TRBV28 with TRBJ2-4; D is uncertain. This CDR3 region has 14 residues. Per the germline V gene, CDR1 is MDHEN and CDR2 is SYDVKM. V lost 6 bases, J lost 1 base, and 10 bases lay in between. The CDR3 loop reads CASRPTGAKNIQYF. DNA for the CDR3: TGTGCCAGCAGACCCACGGGTGCCAAAAACATTCAGTACTTC.

The chain's CDR3 is CASSQDFAQVNEQFF. The DNA of the CDR3 is TGTGCCAGCAGCCAAGATTTCGCGCAGGTCAATGAGCAGTTCTTC. The J gene is TRBJ2-1, the V gene TRBV3-1; D unclear. Per germline, CDR1 LGHDT and CDR2 YNNKEL (reference sequence). Trimming removed 0 bases at V and 6 bases at J, with 12 bases between. There are 15 residues in the CDR3.

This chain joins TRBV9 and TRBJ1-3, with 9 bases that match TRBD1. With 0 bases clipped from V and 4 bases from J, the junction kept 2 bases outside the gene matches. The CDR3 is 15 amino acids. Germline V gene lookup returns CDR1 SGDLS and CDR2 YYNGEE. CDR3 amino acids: CASSVEQGAGNTIYF. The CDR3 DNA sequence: TGTGCCAGCAGCGTAGAACAGGGGGCGGGAAACACCATATATTTT.

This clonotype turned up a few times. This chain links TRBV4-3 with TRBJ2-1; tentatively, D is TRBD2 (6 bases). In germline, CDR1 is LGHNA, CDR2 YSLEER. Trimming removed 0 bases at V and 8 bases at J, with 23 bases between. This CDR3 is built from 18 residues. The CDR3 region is CASSQDLAGTYTFDEQFF. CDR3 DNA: TGCGCCAGCAGCCAAGACTTGGCAGGGACTTATACTTTCGATGAGCAGTTCTTC.

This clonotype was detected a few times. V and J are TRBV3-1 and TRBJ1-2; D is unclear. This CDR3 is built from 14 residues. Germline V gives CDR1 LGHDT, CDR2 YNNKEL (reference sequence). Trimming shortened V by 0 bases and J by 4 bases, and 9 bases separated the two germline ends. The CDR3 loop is CASSQDRAFYGYTF. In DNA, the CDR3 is TGTGCCAGCAGCCAAGATCGCGCTTTCTATGGCTACACCTTC.

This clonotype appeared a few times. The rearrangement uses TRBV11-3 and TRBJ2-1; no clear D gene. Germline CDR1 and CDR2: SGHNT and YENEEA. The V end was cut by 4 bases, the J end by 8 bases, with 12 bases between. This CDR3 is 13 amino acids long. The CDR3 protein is CASSSRPWDEQFF. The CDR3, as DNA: TGTGCCAGCAGCTCCCGTCCGTGGGATGAGCAGTTCTTC.

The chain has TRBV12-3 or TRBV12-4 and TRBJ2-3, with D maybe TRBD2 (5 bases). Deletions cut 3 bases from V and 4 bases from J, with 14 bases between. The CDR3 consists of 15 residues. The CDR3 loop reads CASSFRWESADTQYF. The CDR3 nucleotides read TGTGCCAGCAGTTTTCGGTGGGAGTCAGCAGATACGCAGTATTTT.

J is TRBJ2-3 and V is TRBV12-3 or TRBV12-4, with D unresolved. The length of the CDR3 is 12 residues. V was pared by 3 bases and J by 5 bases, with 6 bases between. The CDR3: CASSLTEDTQYF. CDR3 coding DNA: TGTGCCAGCAGTTTGACGGAAGATACGCAGTATTTT.

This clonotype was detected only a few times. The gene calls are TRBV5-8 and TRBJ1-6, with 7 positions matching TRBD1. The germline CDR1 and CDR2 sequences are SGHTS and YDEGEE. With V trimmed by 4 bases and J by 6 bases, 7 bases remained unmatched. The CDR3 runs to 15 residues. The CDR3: CASSQGQSFNSPLHF. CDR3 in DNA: TGTGCCAGCAGCCAGGGACAGAGTTTTAATTCACCCCTCCACTTT.

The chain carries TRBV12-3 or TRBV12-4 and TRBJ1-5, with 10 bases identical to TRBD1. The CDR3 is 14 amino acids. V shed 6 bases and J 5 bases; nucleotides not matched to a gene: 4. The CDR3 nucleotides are TGTGCCAGCAGCGGACAGGGGGTACATCAGCCCCAGCATTTT. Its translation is CASSGQGVHQPQHF.

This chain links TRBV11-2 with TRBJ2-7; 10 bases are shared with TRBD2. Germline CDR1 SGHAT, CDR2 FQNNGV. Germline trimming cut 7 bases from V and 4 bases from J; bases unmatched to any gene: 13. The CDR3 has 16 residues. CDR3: CASNRGTSGVTYEQYF. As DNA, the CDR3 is TGTGCCAGCAACAGAGGAACTAGCGGGGTGACTTACGAGCAGTACTTC.

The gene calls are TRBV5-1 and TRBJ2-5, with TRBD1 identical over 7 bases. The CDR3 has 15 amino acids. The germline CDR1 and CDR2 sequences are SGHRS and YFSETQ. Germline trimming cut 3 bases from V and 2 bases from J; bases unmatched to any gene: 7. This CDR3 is CASSSDRDRQETQYF. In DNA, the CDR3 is TGCGCCAGCAGCTCTGACCGGGACAGACAAGAGACCCAGTACTTC.

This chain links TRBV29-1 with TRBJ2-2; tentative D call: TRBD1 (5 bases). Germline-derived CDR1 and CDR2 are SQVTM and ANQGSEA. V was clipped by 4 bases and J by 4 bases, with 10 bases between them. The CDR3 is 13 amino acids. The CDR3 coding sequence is TGCAGCGTTGCGGACACCCCCACCGGGGAGCTGTTTTTT. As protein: CSVADTPTGELFF.

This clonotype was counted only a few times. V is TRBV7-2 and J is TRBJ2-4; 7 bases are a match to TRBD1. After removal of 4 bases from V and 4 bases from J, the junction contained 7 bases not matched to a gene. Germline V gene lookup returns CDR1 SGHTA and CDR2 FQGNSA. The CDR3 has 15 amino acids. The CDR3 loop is CASSSDRQTKNIQYF. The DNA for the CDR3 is TGTGCCAGCAGCTCGGACAGGCAAACGAAAAACATTCAGTACTTC.

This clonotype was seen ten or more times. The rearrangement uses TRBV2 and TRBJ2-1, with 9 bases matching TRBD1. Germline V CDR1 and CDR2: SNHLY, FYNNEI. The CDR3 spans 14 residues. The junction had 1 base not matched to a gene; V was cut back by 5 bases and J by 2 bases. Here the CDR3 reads CASSRTGAYNEQFF. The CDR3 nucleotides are TGTGCCAGCAGTCGGACAGGGGCCTACAATGAGCAGTTCTTC.

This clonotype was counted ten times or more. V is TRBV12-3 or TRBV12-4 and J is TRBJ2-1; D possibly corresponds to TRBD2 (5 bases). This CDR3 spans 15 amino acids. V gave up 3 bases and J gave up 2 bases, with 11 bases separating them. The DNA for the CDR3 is TGTGCCAGCAGTTTGGAAGCGGCCCCCTACAATGAGCAGTTCTTC. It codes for CASSLEAAPYNEQFF.

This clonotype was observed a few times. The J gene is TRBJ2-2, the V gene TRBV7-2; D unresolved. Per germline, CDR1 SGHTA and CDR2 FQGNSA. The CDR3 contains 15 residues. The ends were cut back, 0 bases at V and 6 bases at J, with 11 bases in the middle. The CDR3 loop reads CASSLAKAGAGELFF. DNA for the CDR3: TGTGCCAGCAGCTTAGCGAAGGCAGGTGCCGGGGAGCTGTTTTTT.

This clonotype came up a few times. The CDR3 DNA sequence: TGCAGTGCTAGAGATCGTCTTGAGAATCAGCCCCAGCATTTT. This encodes CSARDRLENQPQHF. The chain couples TRBV20-1 to TRBJ1-5; no clear D. Germline loops: CDR1 DFQATT, CDR2 SNEGSKA (reference sequence). V lost 0 bases, J lost 4 bases, and 10 bases lay in between. The CDR3 contains 14 residues.

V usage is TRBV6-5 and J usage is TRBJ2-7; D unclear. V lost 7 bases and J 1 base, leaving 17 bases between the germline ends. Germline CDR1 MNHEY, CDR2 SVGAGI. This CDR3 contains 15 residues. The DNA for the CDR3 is TGTGCCAGCATTTTGAATGGTCCCTTTTCCTACGAGCAGTACTTC. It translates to CASILNGPFSYEQYF.

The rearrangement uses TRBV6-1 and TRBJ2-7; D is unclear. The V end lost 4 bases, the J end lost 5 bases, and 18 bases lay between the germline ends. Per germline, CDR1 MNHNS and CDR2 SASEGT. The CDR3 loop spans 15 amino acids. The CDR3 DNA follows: TGTGCCAGCAGTGTTCCCTTATGGAGACGAAACGAGCAGTACTTC. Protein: CASSVPLWRRNEQYF.

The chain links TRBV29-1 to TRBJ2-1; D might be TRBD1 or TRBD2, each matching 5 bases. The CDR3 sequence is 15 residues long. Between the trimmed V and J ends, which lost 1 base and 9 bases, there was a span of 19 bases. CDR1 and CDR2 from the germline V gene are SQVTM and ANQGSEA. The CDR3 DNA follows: TGCAGCGTTGAAGTTTCGGGGACCAGGCGGGCTGAGCAGTTCTTC. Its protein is CSVEVSGTRRAEQFF.

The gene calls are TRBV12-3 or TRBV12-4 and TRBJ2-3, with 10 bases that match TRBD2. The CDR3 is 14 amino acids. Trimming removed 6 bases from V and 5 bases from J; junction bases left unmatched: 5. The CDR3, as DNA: TGTGCCAGCAGAATAGCGGGGGGTCGAGATACGCAGTATTTT. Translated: CASRIAGGRDTQYF.

The CDR3 DNA is TGTGCCAGCAGCCATGCATCGAACACTGAAGCTTTCTTT. Translation gives CASSHASNTEAFF. The V gene is TRBV3-1, the J gene TRBJ1-1; D unclear. Germline V gene sequence: CDR1 LGHDT, CDR2 YNNKEL (reference sequence). Trimming cost V 3 bases and J 1 base, with 6 bases left between them. The CDR3 contains 13 residues. Full variable domain (outside the CDR3, taken from reference TRBV3-1 and TRBJ1-1): DTAVSQTPKYLVTQMGNDKSIKCEQNLGHDTMYWYKQDSKKFLKIMFSYNNKELIINETVPNRFSPKSPDKAHLNLHINSLELGDSAVYFCASSHASNTEAFFGQGTRLTVV.

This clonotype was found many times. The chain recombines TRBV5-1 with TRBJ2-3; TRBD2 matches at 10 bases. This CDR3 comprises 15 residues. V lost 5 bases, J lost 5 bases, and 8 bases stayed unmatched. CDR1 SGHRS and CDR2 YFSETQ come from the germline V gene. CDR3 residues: CASSGLAGVEDTQYF. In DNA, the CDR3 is TGCGCCAGCAGTGGGCTAGCGGGAGTGGAAGATACGCAGTATTTT.

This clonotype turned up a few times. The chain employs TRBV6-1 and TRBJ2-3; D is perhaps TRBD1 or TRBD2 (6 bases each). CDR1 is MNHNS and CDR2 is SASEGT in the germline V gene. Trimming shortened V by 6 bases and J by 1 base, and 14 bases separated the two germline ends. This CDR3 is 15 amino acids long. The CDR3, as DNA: TGTGCCAGCAGCGAGACGGGGGCCCGCACAGATACGCAGTATTTT. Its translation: CASSETGARTDTQYF.